This T cell receptor (beta chain) was retrieved from a study of blood T cell repertoires in COVID-19. Here immunoSEQ multiplex PCR was the method, and the copy in TCRdb shows in-frame clones only, minus some. The table lists 99,000 or so clones, approximately 80% of them singletons. The CDR3 has 14 residues. Trimming took off 1 base at V and 7 bases at J, with 11 bases between the two ends. Per the germline V gene, CDR1 is SGHKS and CDR2 is YYEKEE (reference sequence). The chain uses TRBV5-5 and TRBJ1-4; D is unresolved. The TCR was taken from a man between 60 and 75 years old with acute or convalescent COVID-19. The specimen was peripheral blood. The CDR3 sequence is CASSLILGSEKLFF. CDR3 sequence (DNA): TGTGCCAGCAGCTTGATTCTCGGGAGTGAAAAACTGTTTTTT.